This TCR beta chain was recovered during a study of blood T cell repertoires in COVID-19. Study background: The analysed material was cDNA or gDNA that came from T cells, B-cell-depleted T cells, or PBMCs.

The authors' processing: Using reference gene primer amplification, nucleated cell counts were estimated. Only in-frame clones appear in the TCRdb table, and some are missing; sequencing was by immunoSEQ multiplex PCR. The V and J calls and clone size are taken from that table; D and trimming were inferred from the DNA. The sample contains about 100,000 clones, approximately 93% of which appear only once. The CDR3 extends over 15 amino acids. Losses at the gene ends were 8 bases for V and 1 base for J; bases not matched to a gene: 8. In germline, CDR1 is SNHLY, CDR2 FYNNEI. The sample consisted of peripheral blood. This TCR was recovered from a man aged 50-60 years with active COVID-19. This rearrangement joins TRBV2 to TRBJ2-1, with TRBD1 matching over 7 bases. Here the CDR3 reads CASLSQGPSYNEQFF. The CDR3 DNA follows: TGTGCCAGCCTGTCACAGGGGCCTTCCTACAATGAGCAGTTCTTC.